Listed below are T cell receptor beta chains from one sample, sequenced in a study of cytomegalovirus exposure and HLA in healthy donors. Sequencing used immunoSEQ multiplex PCR; TCRdb keeps in-frame clones, though not all of them. The sample holds around 75,000 clones. Sequencing was performed on PBMCs. All receptors come from a man aged 45 to 65 in good health and CMV-seropositive. Each CDR3 is given with its conserved first and last residue. A D gene is named only where the DNA matches it firmly.

cdr3_length j_call v_call d_call cdr3_aa cdr3_nt
15 TRBJ1-1 TRBV6-1 - CASSEALGLNTEAFF TGTGCCAGCAGTGAAGCGCTCGGTTTGAACACTGAAGCTTTCTTT
14 TRBJ2-2 TRBV2 - CASQGRELTGELFF TGTGCCTCCCAGGGGCGGGAGCTCACCGGGGAGCTGTTTTTT
13 TRBJ1-3 TRBV19 TRBD1 CASGQGAGNTIYF TGTGCCAGCGGACAGGGAGCTGGAAACACCATATATTTT
15 TRBJ2-1 TRBV2 TRBD2 CASGGGGGRDNEQFF TGTGCCAGTGGCGGGGGGGGAGGTAGGGACAATGAGCAGTTCTTC
18 TRBJ2-5 TRBV28 TRBD1 CASSAPISPGQGRETQYF TGTGCCAGCAGTGCTCCGATTTCTCCGGGACAGGGTCGGGAGACCCAGTACTTC
14 TRBJ1-1 TRBV5-4 TRBD1 CASSLRQGNAEAFF TGTGCCAGCAGCCTTCGACAGGGCAACGCTGAAGCTTTCTTT
12 TRBJ2-1 TRBV19 - CASGRYNNEQFF TGTGCCAGTGGTAGGTACAACAATGAGCAGTTCTTC
16 TRBJ1-6 TRBV7-2 TRBD1 CASSFRQGEGNSPLHF TGTGCCAGCAGCTTCAGACAGGGGGAAGGGAATTCACCCCTCCACTTT
14 TRBJ2-3 TRBV14 - CASSQDSWADTQYF TGTGCCAGCAGCCAAGATAGCTGGGCAGATACGCAGTATTTT
16 TRBJ1-1 TRBV5-1 - CASSFQQGVEGSEAFF TGCGCCAGCAGCTTCCAACAGGGAGTCGAAGGTTCTGAAGCTTTCTTT
13 TRBJ1-1 TRBV7-9 - CASSPGEAAEAFF TGTGCCAGCAGCCCAGGGGAAGCGGCTGAAGCTTTCTTT
13 TRBJ1-1 TRBV4-1 TRBD1 CASSPGGWTEAFF TGCGCCAGCAGCCCAGGGGGCTGGACTGAAGCTTTCTTT
15 TRBJ2-7 TRBV7-9 - CASSPLYDEAYEQYF TGTGCCAGCAGCCCCCTATACGACGAGGCCTACGAGCAGTACTTC
14 TRBJ1-1 TRBV19 - CASSIGQMNTEAFF TGTGCCAGTAGTATCGGACAGATGAACACTGAAGCTTTCTTT
14 TRBJ1-2 TRBV5-6 TRBD1 CASGPQGGNYGYTF TGTGCCAGCGGGCCCCAGGGGGGTAACTATGGCTACACCTTC
15 TRBJ2-5 TRBV5-1 TRBD2 CASREVAGGPETQYF TGCGCCAGCAGGGAGGTAGCGGGGGGGCCAGAGACCCAGTACTTC